The 18 T cell receptor beta chains listed next were all sequenced from one sample in a study of blood T cells in healthy people across ages. For the second PCR, which ran for about 6 to 12 cycles, a sample-barcoded 5' primer and a J-beta primer mix were used. MiXCR, applied by TCRdb to the 5' RACE reads, yields one record per CDR3 protein. The sample lists hundreds of thousands of distinct CDR3 sequences; 25% to 30% were seen once. The source material was blood. The receptors were sampled from a woman of 80 years or more in good health.

This clonotype showed up just once. This chain joins TRBV6-5 and TRBJ2-1; 10 nucleotides match TRBD1. The CDR3 runs to 14 residues. The germline V gene encodes CDR1 MNHEY and CDR2 SVGAGI. Trimming removed 6 bases from V and 7 bases from J; junction bases left unmatched: 6. CDR3 nucleotide sequence: TGTGCCAGCAGGTACGGGACAGGGGCAAATGAGCAGTTCTTC. As protein: CASRYGTGANEQFF.

The chain links TRBV20-1 to TRBJ1-5, with D possibly TRBD1 on 5 matching bases. CDR3 length: 16 residues. Germline CDR1 reads DFQATT; CDR2 reads SNEGSKA (reference sequence). V lost 1 base, J lost 1 base, and 14 bases lay in between. CDR3 in amino acids: CSARVYVRASNQPQHF. The CDR3 DNA is TGCAGTGCTAGAGTATACGTCAGGGCCAGCAATCAGCCCCAGCATTTT.

This clonotype was counted only a few times. A much larger clone is a single base away; this may be a read error. The chain employs TRBV6-5 and TRBJ1-5; D is undetermined. CDR1 is MNHEY and CDR2 is SVGAGI in the germline V gene. The CDR3 loop spans 14 amino acids. V gave up 6 bases and J gave up 9 bases, with 18 bases separating them. This CDR3 is CASRGGSRSRPQHF. In DNA, the CDR3 is TGTGCCAGCAGGGGAGGGAGTAGGAGTCGGCCCCAGCATTTT.

This clonotype occurred once. A clone one base away is much larger, so this may be a read error. CDR3 nucleotides: TGTGCCAACAGTAAGGGACAGGAGCGGCTTGAGCAGTTCTTC. Protein: CANSKGQERLEQFF. The chain recombines TRBV27 with TRBJ2-1, with TRBD1 matching 8 bases. Germline CDR1 reads MNHEY; CDR2 reads SMNVEV (reference sequence). There are 14 residues in the CDR3.

This clonotype occurred many times. The chain uses TRBV7-6 and TRBJ2-5, with TRBD2 matching over 8 bases. The CDR3 covers 15 residues. J was trimmed by 4 bases and V by 5 bases; bases with no gene match: 9. Germline CDR1 and CDR2: SGHVS and FNYEAQ. The CDR3 nucleotides read TGTGCCAGCAGCCCCCAGCGGGGGATAGGAGAGACCCAGTACTTC. This gives the protein CASSPQRGIGETQYF. Variable domain in full (rest from reference TRBV7-6 and TRBJ2-5): GAGVSQSPRYKVTKRGQDVALRCDPISGHVSLYWYRQALGQGPEFLTYFNYEAQQDKSGLPNDRFSAERPEGSISTLTIQRTEQRDSAMYRCASSPQRGIGETQYFGPGTRLLVL.

V usage is TRBV20-1 and J usage is TRBJ2-2; 14 positions match TRBD2. Germline V CDR1 and CDR2: DFQATT, SNEGSKA (reference sequence). Trimming removed 5 bases from V and 7 bases from J; junction bases left unmatched: 9. This CDR3 has 16 residues. This CDR3 is CSAPTSGGALGGELFF. DNA of the CDR3: TGCAGTGCTCCGACTAGCGGGGGGGCCTTGGGCGGGGAGCTGTTTTTT.

This clonotype has a single count. It may be a read error: a sequence one base away is much more abundant. The chain has TRBV5-6 and TRBJ2-1, with D perhaps TRBD1 (6 bases). Germline CDR1 is SGHDT and CDR2 is YYEEEE. The CDR3 consists of 14 residues. CDR3 in amino acids: CASSPGTSSNGQFF. The DNA for the CDR3 is TGTGCCAGCAGCCCCGGGACATCTTCCAATGGGCAGTTCTTC.

This clonotype was detected ten times or more. The rearrangement links TRBV5-5 to TRBJ2-3; 7 positions agree with TRBD2. CDR3 size: 17 residues. The germline V gene encodes CDR1 SGHKS and CDR2 YYEKEE (reference sequence). Trimming removed 1 base from V and 3 bases from J; junction bases left unmatched: 11. In DNA form, the CDR3 reads TGTGCCAGCAGCTTGTATATGGGCGGGGGAGGAACAGATACGCAGTATTTT. Amino acids: CASSLYMGGGGTDTQYF.

This rearrangement joins TRBV5-1 to TRBJ2-1; D ambiguous. The CDR3 has 16 amino acids. The ends were cut back, 3 bases at V and 0 bases at J, with 13 bases in the middle. The germline V gene encodes CDR1 SGHRS and CDR2 YFSETQ. The CDR3 DNA follows: TGCGCCAGCAGCTGGTCCCTTTGGAGCTCCTACAATGAGCAGTTCTTC. It yields the protein CASSWSLWSSYNEQFF.

V usage is TRBV21-1 and J usage is TRBJ2-3; no check of the table's D call, TRBD1, against the DNA was made. TRBV21-1 is a pseudogene. This CDR3 has 14 residues. For the CDR3, the DNA is TGTGCCAGCAGCAAAAATGGGGGGACAGATACGCAGTATTTT. Residues: CASSKNGGTDTQYF.

V and J are TRBV29-1 and TRBJ2-4; D possibly corresponds to TRBD1 (6 bases). The J call may be in error: the DNA end matches TRBJ2-7 better. This CDR3 spans 14 amino acids. Germline values: CDR1 SQVTM, CDR2 ANQGSEA. The CDR3 DNA follows: TGCAGCGTTGAAGGGCGAGGGGGACACTACGAGCAGTACTTC. It encodes CSVEGRGGHYEQYF.

This clonotype was detected only a few times. The chain joins TRBV20-1 to TRBJ1-1; tentative D call: TRBD1 (6 bases). CDR3 length: 15 residues. Trimming stripped 2 bases from V and 3 bases from J, with 16 bases between. Germline-derived CDR1 and CDR2 are DFQATT and SNEGSKA (reference sequence). The CDR3 DNA reads as TGCAGTGCTAGACCATCGGGGGGCGTAGACACTGAAGCTTTCTTT. It is translated as CSARPSGGVDTEAFF.

This clonotype was counted many times. This chain uses TRBV12-3 or TRBV12-4 with TRBJ2-6; weak D call: TRBD2 (6 bases). V was pared by 6 bases and J by 3 bases, with 24 bases between. The length of the CDR3 is 19 residues. In DNA, the CDR3 is TGTGCCAGCAGCCAGTCTTTGGGGGATAGTAGCGGTGGGGCCAACGTCCTGACTTTC. Its protein product is CASSQSLGDSSGGANVLTF.

The CDR3 loop reads CASSCRTGGREQYF. The DNA of the CDR3 is TGTGCCAGCAGCTGCAGGACAGGGGGCCGGGAGCAGTACTTC. J is TRBJ2-5 and V is TRBV7-2, with 11 bases identical to TRBD1. Germline V gene data show CDR1 as SGHTA and CDR2 as FQGNSA. V lost 4 bases to trimming and J lost 11 bases; unmatched junction nucleotides: 9. The CDR3 is made up of 14 amino acids. Full variable domain (outside the CDR3, taken from reference TRBV7-2 and TRBJ2-5): GAGVSQSPSNKVTEKGKDVELRCDPISGHTALYWYRQSLGQGLEFLIYFQGNSAPDKSGLPSDRFSAERTGGSVSTLTIQRTQQEDSAVYLCASSCRTGGREQYFGPGTRLLVL.

A word on this clonotype: A read error is possible here, since a much larger clone lies one base away. The V gene is TRBV18, the J gene TRBJ2-1; no firm D call. The CDR3 has 15 amino acids. Germline CDR1 and CDR2: KGHSH and LQKENI. CDR3 residues: CANSPRSHGDNEQFF. CDR3 DNA: TGTGCCAACTCACCACGGTCTCATGGGGACAATGAGCAGTTCTTC.

This clonotype was counted a few times. V usage is TRBV12-3 or TRBV12-4 and J usage is TRBJ1-1; tentatively, D is TRBD1 (5 bases). V lost 4 bases and J 5 bases, leaving 11 bases between the germline ends. This CDR3 has 13 residues. The CDR3 loop reads CASSWGGDTEAFF. The CDR3 DNA follows: TGTGCCAGCAGTTGGGGGGGTGATACTGAAGCTTTCTTT.

With respect to this clonotype: This may be a read error, as it is one base from a much larger clone. This rearrangement joins TRBV7-2 to TRBJ2-7, with 7 bases that match TRBD2. After removal of 5 bases from V and 10 bases from J, the junction contained 14 bases not matched to a gene. Germline V gene data show CDR1 as SGHTA and CDR2 as FQGNSA. The length of the CDR3 is 14 residues. DNA for the CDR3: TGTGCCAGCAGCCAGGCGGGGGTTTCTGAGATCCAGTACTTC. It translates to CASSQAGVSEIQYF. Together with reference TRBV7-2 and TRBJ2-7, the CDR3 gives the full variable domain: GAGVSQSPSNKVTEKGKDVELRCDPISGHTALYWYRQSLGQGLEFLIYFQGNSAPDKSGLPSDRFSAERTGGSVSTLTIQRTQQEDSAVYLCASSQAGVSEIQYFGPGTRLTVT.

The gene calls are TRBV5-6 and TRBJ2-3; perhaps TRBD1 as D (6 bases). The V and J ends lost 2 bases and 2 bases respectively, with 27 bases between them. The germline gives CDR1 SGHDT, CDR2 YYEEEE. The CDR3 consists of 20 residues. CDR3 coding DNA: TGTGCCAGCAGCTTCGTCTGTCTTGACAGGCAACTCCTTATCACAGATACGCAGTATTTT. Its translation: CASSFVCLDRQLLITDTQYF.